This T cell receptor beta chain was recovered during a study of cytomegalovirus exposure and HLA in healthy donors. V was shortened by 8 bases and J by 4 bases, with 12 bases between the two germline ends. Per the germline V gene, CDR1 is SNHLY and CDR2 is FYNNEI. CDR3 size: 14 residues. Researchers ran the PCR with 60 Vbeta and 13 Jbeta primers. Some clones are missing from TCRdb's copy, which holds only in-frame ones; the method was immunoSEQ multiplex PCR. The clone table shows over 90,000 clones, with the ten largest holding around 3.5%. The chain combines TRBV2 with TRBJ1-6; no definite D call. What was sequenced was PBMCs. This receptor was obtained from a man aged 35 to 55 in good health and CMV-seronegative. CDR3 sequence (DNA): TGTGCCAGCGGTACGCGGGAATATAATTCACCCCTCCACTTT. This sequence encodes CASGTREYNSPLHF.